Following are 2 T cell receptor beta chains from one sample sequenced in a study of PD-L1 blockade in urothelial cancer (dated by TCRdb to 2017 to 2019). Read against the paper, the sample's time point label means: peripheral blood 6 weeks after treatment start. The protocol used for the library was the immunoSEQ multiplex PCR assay. What TCRdb holds here is the immuneACCESS table cut down to in-frame rearrangements. Part of the clones is not present; checked against another copy, under half of the missing clones reflect an unresolved V gene, and the others are unexplained. The sample yields 30,000 or so clones; roughly nine tenths were counted once. Jointly, the top ten make up 6.5% to 8% of the sample. The sequenced sample was PBMCs, obtained around atezolizumab (anti-PD-L1) treatment. These receptors were obtained from an older man with urothelial cancer.

The chain joins TRBV18 to TRBJ2-3; weak D call: TRBD2 (5 bases). The germline V gene has CDR1 KGHSH and CDR2 LQKENI. V was clipped by 3 bases and J by 1 base, with 11 bases between them. The CDR3 loop spans 15 amino acids. CDR3 sequence reads: CASSPRRYGTDTQYF. DNA for the CDR3: TGTGCCAGCTCACCGCGGAGGTACGGCACAGATACGCAGTATTTT.

This CDR3 is CASSYSIFTGGEQYF. As DNA, the CDR3 is TGTGCCAGCAGTTACTCGATATTTACAGGTGGAGAGCAGTACTTC. The chain has TRBV6-6 and TRBJ2-7, with D maybe TRBD1 (5 bases). Germline CDR1 and CDR2: MNHNY and SVGAGI (reference sequence). There are 15 residues in the CDR3. V shed 0 bases and J shed 7 bases, with 16 bases lying between them.